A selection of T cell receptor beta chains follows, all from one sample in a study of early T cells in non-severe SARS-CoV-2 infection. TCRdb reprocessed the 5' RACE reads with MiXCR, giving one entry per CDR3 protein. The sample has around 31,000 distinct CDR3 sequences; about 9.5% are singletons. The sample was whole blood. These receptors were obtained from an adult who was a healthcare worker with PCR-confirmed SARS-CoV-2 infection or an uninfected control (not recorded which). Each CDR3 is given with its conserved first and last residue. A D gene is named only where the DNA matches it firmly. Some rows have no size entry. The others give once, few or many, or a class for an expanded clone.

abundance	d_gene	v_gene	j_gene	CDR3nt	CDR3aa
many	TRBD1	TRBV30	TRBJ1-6	TGTGCCTGGACCCGACCGGGACAGAATTCACCCCTCCACTTT	CAWTRPGQNSPLHF
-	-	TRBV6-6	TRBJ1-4	TGTGCCAGCAGTCAAACCGGGGGCATAACCACCGAAAAACTGTTTTTT	CASSQTGGITTEKLFF
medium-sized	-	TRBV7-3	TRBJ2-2	TGTGCCAGCAGCCCACGTCCTGCCACCGGGGAGCTGTTTTTT	CASSPRPATGELFF
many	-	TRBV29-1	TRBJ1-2	TGCAGCGCCCGCCCTCCCGGGGATGGCTACACCTTC	CSARPPGDGYTF
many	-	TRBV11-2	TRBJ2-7	TGTGCCAGCAGCTTTACCTACGAGCAGTACTTC	CASSFTYEQYF
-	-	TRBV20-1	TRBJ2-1	TGCAGTGCTAGCCCTGTAGTGGGCAATGAGCAGTTCTTC	CSASPVVGNEQFF
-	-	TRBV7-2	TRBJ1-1	TGTGCCAGCAGCCTTTCGGGGCGGCAGGGGCGCACTGAAGCTTTCTTT	CASSLSGRQGRTEAFF
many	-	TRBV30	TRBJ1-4	TGTGCCTGGGGTATTCGTGAAAAACTGTTTTTT	CAWGIREKLFF
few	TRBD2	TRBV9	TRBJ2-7	TGTGCCAGCAGCGTAGGCCTAGCGGGGATTACCTACGAGCAGTACTTC	CASSVGLAGITYEQYF
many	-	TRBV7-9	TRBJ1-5	TGTGCCAGCAGTCGTAGCAATCAGCCCCAGCATTTT	CASSRSNQPQHF
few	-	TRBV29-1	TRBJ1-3	TGCAGCGGATTGCTCTCTGGAAACACCATATATTTT	CSGLLSGNTIYF
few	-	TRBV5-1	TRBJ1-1	TGCGCCAGCAGCTTGGGACAAACCCTTAGGGTGAACACTGAAGCTTTCTTT	CASSLGQTLRVNTEAFF
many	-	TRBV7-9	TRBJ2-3	TGTGCCAGCAGCCGCCGGGGGTTAGGCACAGATACGCAGTATTTT	CASSRRGLGTDTQYF
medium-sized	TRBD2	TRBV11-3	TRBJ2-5	TGTGCCAGCAGCTTGAGCGGGGCGGAGACCCAGTACTTC	CASSLSGAETQYF
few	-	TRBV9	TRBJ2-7	TGTGCCAGCAGCGGGTTGGATGGGCAGTACTTC	CASSGLDGQYF
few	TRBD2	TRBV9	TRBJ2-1	TGTGCCAGCAGCGACACGGGGGGTTCCTACAATGAGCAGTTCTTC	CASSDTGGSYNEQFF
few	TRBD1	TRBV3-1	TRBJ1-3	TGTGCCAGCAGCCAGGACAGGGTCTCTGAAAACACCATATATTTT	CASSQDRVSENTIYF
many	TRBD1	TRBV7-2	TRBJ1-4	TGTGCCAGCAGCTTAGTAGACCGGGACAGAAAACTGTTTTTT	CASSLVDRDRKLFF
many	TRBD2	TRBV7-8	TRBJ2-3	TGTGCCAGCACCTCTACTAGCGGGGCGGATACGCAGTATTTT	CASTSTSGADTQYF
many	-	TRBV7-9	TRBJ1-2	TGTGCCAGCAGCTTAAGAGGACAGCCCTATGGCTACACCTTC	CASSLRGQPYGYTF
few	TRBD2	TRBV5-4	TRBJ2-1	TGTGCCAGCAGCAGAGCGGGGGGGAAATACAATGAGCAGTTCTTC	CASSRAGGKYNEQFF
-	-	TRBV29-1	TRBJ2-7	TGCAGCGTCATCCGGGCCCCGATTGCCTACGAGCAGTACTTC	CSVIRAPIAYEQYF
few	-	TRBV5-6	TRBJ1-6	TGTGCCAGCAGCTTGTACAGAAATAATTCACCCCTCCACTTT	CASSLYRNNSPLHF
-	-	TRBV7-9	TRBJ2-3	TGTGCCAGCAGCCGAACGGGCACCGGCCTAGAAAATACGCAGTATTTT	CASSRTGTGLENTQYF
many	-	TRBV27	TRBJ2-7	TGTGCCAGCAGTTGGGGGACACGGACCTACGAGCAGTACTTC	CASSWGTRTYEQYF
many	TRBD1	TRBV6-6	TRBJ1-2	TGTGCCAGCAGTTCCCTCGGGACAGAAGCTTCTAACTATGGCTACACCTTC	CASSSLGTEASNYGYTF
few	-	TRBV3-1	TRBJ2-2	TGTGCCAGCAGCCTAGAAAACGGGGAGCTGTTTTTT	CASSLENGELFF
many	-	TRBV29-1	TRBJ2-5	TGCAGCGTCTCGACTCCTGGGACCCAGTACTTC	CSVSTPGTQYF
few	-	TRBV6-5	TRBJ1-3	TGTGCCAGCAGCAGGGCGGATGGAAACACCATATATTTT	CASSRADGNTIYF
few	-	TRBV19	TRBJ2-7	TGTGCCAGTAGTCCGCAGGGGACCTCCTACGAGCAGTACTTC	CASSPQGTSYEQYF